This T cell receptor beta chain is from a study of T cells in Graves' hyperthyroidism and ophthalmopathy. Study-level points and caveats: Using 13 V-J features, a model discriminated ophthalmopathy from stable hyperthyroidism. A median 6.5 months before onset, the model predicted ophthalmopathy.

Diagnosis relied on clinical symptoms, serum thyroxine and TRAb, thyroid ultrasound and orbital computed tomography. The CDR3 has 13 amino acids. Germline V gene sequence: CDR1 SQVTM, CDR2 ANQGSEA. V lost 4 bases to trimming and J lost 3 bases, with 13 bases between them. With respect to this clonotype: Its antigen is undetermined.

Amplification of TCR beta CDR3 regions used RNA as the template. A first-round RT-PCR of the TCR CDR3 used the HTBI primer set. TCRdb redid the calling of the multiplex PCR reads with MiXCR, one entry per CDR3 protein. Here the sample spans hundreds of thousands of distinct CDR3 sequences, approximately 42% being singletons. This receptor was obtained from an adult man with Graves' disease, either hyperthyroidism or ophthalmopathy (not recorded which). V and J are TRBV29-1 and TRBJ2-7, with a weak D call TRBD2 (5 bases). The sample was peripheral blood or thyroid tissue (not recorded which). The CDR3 region has the DNA TGCAGCGTTGCCAACCGGGGAATCTACGAGCAGTACTTC. Protein sequence: CSVANRGIYEQYF.